Listed below are T cell receptor beta chains from one sample, sequenced in a study of OX40 agonist ivuxolimab in advanced cancers. The table came from immunoSEQ multiplex PCR; TCRdb's copy has only in-frame clones and leaves some out. The sample holds about 38,000 clones, 75% to 90% seen once. Sequenced here: CD4+ or CD8+ T cells sorted from blood, sampled in a trial of the OX40 agonist ivuxolimab. The receptors originated from an adult with an advanced solid tumor such as melanoma, head and neck, liver or kidney cancer. Both conserved end residues are part of each CDR3. The D gene is left open where the match is weak. Rows give clone size only sometimes, using once, few, many, or a class for an expanded clone.

v_gene,d_gene,j_gene,abundance,CDR3aa,CDR3nt
TRBV28,.,TRBJ1-1,.,CASTYTGPEAFF,TGTGCCAGCACCTATACTGGCCCTGAAGCTTTCTTT
TRBV20-1,.,TRBJ1-1,once,CSARDLNEAFF,TGCAGTGCTAGAGACCTCAATGAAGCTTTCTTT
TRBV19,.,TRBJ1-1,.,CASSMIQGNTEAFF,TGTGCCAGTAGTATGATACAGGGGAACACTGAAGCTTTCTTT
TRBV7-3,.,TRBJ2-2,.,CASSPRANTGELFF,TGTGCCAGCAGTCCCAGGGCAAACACCGGGGAGCTGTTTTTT
TRBV9,.,TRBJ2-2,.,CASSATVNTGELFF,TGTGCCAGCAGCGCAACAGTGAACACCGGGGAGCTGTTTTTT
TRBV5-1,.,TRBJ2-7,.,CASSPLEGASYEQYF,TGCGCCAGCAGCCCATTGGAGGGGGCGTCCTACGAGCAGTACTTC
TRBV19,TRBD2,TRBJ2-2,.,CASSTLGGVAGELFF,TGTGCCAGTAGTACCCTGGGAGGGGTGGCCGGGGAGCTGTTTTTT
TRBV7-9,.,TRBJ1-1,.,CASSLALGAEAFF,TGTGCCAGCAGCTTAGCGCTGGGTGCTGAAGCTTTCTTT
TRBV4-1,.,TRBJ2-1,.,CASSQVRGRSYNEQFF,TGCGCCAGCAGCCAAGTTCGGGGGAGGTCCTACAATGAGCAGTTCTTC
TRBV28,TRBD1,TRBJ1-3,.,CASSLSGQGIEAGNTIYF,TGTGCCAGCAGTTTGTCGGGACAGGGGATAGAGGCCGGAAACACCATATATTTT
TRBV12-5,.,TRBJ2-3,.,CASGRGDTQYF,TGTGCTAGTGGCCGGGGGGATACGCAGTATTTT
TRBV5-1,.,TRBJ2-7,.,CASSLASGREGYEQYF,TGCGCCAGCAGCTTGGCTTCTGGCAGGGAAGGCTACGAGCAGTACTTC
TRBV5-1,TRBD1,TRBJ1-1,.,CASRTGGTEAFF,TGCGCCAGCAGAACAGGGGGCACTGAAGCTTTCTTT
TRBV6-5,TRBD1,TRBJ2-1,.,CASSKENRGQFF,TGTGCCAGCAGTAAGGAAAACAGGGGGCAGTTCTTC
TRBV19,TRBD1,TRBJ2-3,.,CASSIRGQGNTDTQYF,TGTGCCAGTAGTATCCGAGGACAGGGAAACACAGATACGCAGTATTTT
TRBV10-3,.,TRBJ2-5,once,CAITQGEGETQYF,TGTGCCATCACACAGGGAGAGGGTGAGACCCAGTACTTC
TRBV5-3,TRBD1,TRBJ2-7,.,CARSFRDSSTLEQYF,TGTGCCAGAAGCTTCCGGGACAGCAGTACGCTGGAGCAGTACTTC
TRBV7-9,.,TRBJ2-5,.,CASSFLGGAGETQYF,TGTGCCAGCAGCTTCCTAGGGGGGGCTGGGGAGACCCAGTACTTC
TRBV2,TRBD2,TRBJ2-5,.,CASSVLAGETQYF,TGTGCCAGCAGTGTCCTAGCGGGAGAGACCCAGTACTTC
TRBV7-8,TRBD1,TRBJ2-7,.,CASSHRDRNYEQYF,TGTGCCAGCAGCCACCGGGACAGGAACTACGAGCAGTACTTC
TRBV10-2,.,TRBJ2-3,.,CASSEPDTYTQYF,TGCGCCAGCAGTGAACCCGACACCTATACGCAGTATTTT
TRBV9,.,TRBJ2-7,.,CASSVDPDPAYEQYF,TGTGCCAGCAGCGTAGACCCGGACCCGGCCTACGAGCAGTACTTC